This T cell receptor (beta chain) was profiled in a study of T cell responses to AZD1222 COVID-19 vaccine. Between the trimmed V and J ends, which lost 5 bases and 5 bases, there was a span of 7 bases. This CDR3 is 12 amino acids long. The repertoire was sequenced with immunoSEQ multiplex PCR; TCRdb's copy has only in-frame clones and lacks some. The data show around 140,000 clones, 89% seen once. This chain connects TRBV12-3 or TRBV12-4 to TRBJ1-3; unclear D gene. This receptor was taken from an adult in good health. The sample consisted of peripheral blood, taken on day 0 of AZD1222 vaccination. The CDR3 bases are TGTGCCAGCAGTGCTACTCGAAACACCATATATTTT. Its protein product is CASSATRNTIYF.